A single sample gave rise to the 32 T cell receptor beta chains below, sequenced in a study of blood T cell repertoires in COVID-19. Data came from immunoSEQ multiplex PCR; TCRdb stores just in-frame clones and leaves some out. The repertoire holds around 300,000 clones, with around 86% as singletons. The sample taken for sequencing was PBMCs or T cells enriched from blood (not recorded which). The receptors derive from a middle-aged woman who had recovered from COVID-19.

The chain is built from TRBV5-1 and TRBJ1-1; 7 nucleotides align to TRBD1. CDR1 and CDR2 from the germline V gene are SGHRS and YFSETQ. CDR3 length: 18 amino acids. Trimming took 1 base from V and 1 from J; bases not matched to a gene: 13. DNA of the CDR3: TGCGCCAGCAGCTTGCCCCTTGACAGGGACCATACGAACACTGAAGCTTTCTTT. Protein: CASSLPLDRDHTNTEAFF.

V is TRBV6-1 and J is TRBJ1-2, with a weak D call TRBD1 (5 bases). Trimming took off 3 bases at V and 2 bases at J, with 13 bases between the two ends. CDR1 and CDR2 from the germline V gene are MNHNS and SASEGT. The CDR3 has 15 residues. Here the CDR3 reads CASSESGGGNYGYTF. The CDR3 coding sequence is TGTGCCAGCAGTGAGTCCGGGGGGGGGAACTATGGCTACACCTTC.

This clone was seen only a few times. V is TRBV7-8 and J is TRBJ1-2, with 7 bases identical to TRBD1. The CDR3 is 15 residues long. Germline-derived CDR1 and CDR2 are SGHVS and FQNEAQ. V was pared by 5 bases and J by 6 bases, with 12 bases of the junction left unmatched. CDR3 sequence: CASSPFEGAGDGYTF. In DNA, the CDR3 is TGTGCCAGCAGCCCCTTTGAGGGGGCGGGCGATGGCTACACCTTC.

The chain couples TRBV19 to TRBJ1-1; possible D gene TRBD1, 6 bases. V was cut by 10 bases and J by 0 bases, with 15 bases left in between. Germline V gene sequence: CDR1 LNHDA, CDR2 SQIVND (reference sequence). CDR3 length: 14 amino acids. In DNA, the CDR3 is TGTGCCACGACAAGGGGGAGCGTGAACACTGAAGCTTTCTTT. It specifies CATTRGSVNTEAFF.

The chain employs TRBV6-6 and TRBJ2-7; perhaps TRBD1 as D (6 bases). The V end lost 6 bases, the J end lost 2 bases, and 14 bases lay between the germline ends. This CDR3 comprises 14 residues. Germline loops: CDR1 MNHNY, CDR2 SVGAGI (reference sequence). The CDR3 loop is CASRPGTGTYEQYF. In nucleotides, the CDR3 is TGTGCCAGCAGACCGGGAACAGGGACCTACGAGCAGTACTTC.

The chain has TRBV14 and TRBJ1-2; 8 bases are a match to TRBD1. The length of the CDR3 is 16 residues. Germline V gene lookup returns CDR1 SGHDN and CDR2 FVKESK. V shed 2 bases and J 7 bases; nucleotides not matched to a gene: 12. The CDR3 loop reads CASSQLSGQGLSGYTF. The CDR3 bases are TGTGCCAGCAGCCAATTATCTGGACAGGGCTTGTCTGGCTACACCTTC.

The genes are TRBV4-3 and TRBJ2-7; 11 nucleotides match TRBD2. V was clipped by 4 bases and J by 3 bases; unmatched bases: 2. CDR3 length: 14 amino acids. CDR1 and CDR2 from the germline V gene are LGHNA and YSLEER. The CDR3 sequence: CASSLGLAGYEQYF. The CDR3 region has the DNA TGCGCCAGCAGCCTCGGACTAGCGGGCTACGAGCAGTACTTC.

Written as DNA, the CDR3 is TGCGCCAGCAGTGAGAATGGGGGGGCTCACTACAATGAGCAGTTCTTC. Protein sequence: CASSENGGAHYNEQFF. V and J are TRBV10-2 and TRBJ2-1; possibly TRBD2 for D (7 bases). This CDR3 is built from 16 residues. Germline assignment: CDR1 WSHSY and CDR2 SAAADI. V dropped 2 bases and J dropped 3 bases, with 14 bases sitting between them.

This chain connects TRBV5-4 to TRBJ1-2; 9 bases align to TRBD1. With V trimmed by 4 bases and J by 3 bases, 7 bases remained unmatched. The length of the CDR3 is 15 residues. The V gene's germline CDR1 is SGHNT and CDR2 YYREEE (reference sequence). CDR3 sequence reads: CASSRGQGMDYGYTF. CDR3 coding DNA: TGTGCCAGCAGCCGGGGACAGGGTATGGACTATGGCTACACCTTC.

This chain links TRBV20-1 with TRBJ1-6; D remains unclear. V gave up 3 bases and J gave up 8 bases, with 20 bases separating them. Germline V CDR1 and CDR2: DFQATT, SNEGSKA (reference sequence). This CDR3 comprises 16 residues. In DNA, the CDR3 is TGCAGTGCTAGTCCTATGCCAATCCTTCTTTATTCACCCCTCCACTTT. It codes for CSASPMPILLYSPLHF.

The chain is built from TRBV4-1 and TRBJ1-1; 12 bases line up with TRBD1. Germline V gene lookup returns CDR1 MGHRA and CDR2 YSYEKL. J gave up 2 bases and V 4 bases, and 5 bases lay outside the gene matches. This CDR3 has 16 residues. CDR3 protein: CASSPGQGAINTEAFF. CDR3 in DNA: TGCGCCAGCAGCCCGGGACAGGGGGCCATAAACACTGAAGCTTTCTTT.

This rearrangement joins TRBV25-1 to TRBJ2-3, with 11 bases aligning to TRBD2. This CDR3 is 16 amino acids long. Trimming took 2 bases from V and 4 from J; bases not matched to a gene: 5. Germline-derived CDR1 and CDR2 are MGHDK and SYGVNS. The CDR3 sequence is CASSEPSGRIADTQYF. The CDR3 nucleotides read TGTGCCAGCAGTGAACCTAGCGGGAGGATCGCAGATACGCAGTATTTT. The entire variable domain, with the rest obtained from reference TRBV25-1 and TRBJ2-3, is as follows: EADIYQTPRYLVIGTGKKITLECSQTMGHDKMYWYQQDPGMELHLIHYSYGVNSTEKGDLSSESTVSRIRTEHFPLTLESARPSHTSQYLCASSEPSGRIADTQYFGPGTRLTVL.

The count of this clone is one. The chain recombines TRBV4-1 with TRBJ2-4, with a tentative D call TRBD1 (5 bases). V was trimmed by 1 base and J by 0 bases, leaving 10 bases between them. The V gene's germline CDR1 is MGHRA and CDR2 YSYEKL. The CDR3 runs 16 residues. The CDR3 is CASSQAGQGAKNIQYF. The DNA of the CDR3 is TGCGCCAGCAGCCAAGCCGGGCAGGGAGCCAAAAACATTCAGTACTTC.

CDR3 residues: CASSVRGRDYGYTF. In DNA form, the CDR3 reads TGTGCCAGCAGCGTTAGAGGCAGGGACTATGGCTACACCTTC. The gene calls are TRBV25-1 and TRBJ1-2, with D possibly matching TRBD1 (5 bases). The CDR3 runs 14 residues. Trimming cost V 6 bases and J 3 bases, with 14 bases left between them. The germline V gene has CDR1 MGHDK and CDR2 SYGVNS.

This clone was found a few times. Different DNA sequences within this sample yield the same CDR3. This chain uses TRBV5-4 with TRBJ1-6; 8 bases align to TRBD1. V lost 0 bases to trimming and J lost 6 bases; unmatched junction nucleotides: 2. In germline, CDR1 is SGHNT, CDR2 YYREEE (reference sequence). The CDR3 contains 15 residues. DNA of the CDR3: TGTGCCAGCAGCTTGGCCGGACAGGGTAATTCACCCCTCCACTTT. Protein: CASSLAGQGNSPLHF.

CDR3 amino acids: CASSPLDRGQTF. The CDR3 nucleotides are TGTGCCAGTAGCCCACTCGACAGGGGGCAGACCTTC. This chain links TRBV19 with TRBJ1-2, with 10 bases aligning to TRBD1. This CDR3 is 12 amino acids long. V lost 6 bases and J lost 14; bases outside the gene matches: 9. Germline values: CDR1 LNHDA, CDR2 SQIVND (reference sequence). The variable domain in full, with the rest retrieved from reference TRBV19 and TRBJ1-2, is DGGITQSPKYLFRKEGQNVTLSCEQNLNHDAMYWYRQDPGQGLRLIYYSQIVNDFQKGDIAEGYSVSREKKESFPLTVTSAQKNPTAFYLCASSPLDRGQTFGSGTRLTVV.

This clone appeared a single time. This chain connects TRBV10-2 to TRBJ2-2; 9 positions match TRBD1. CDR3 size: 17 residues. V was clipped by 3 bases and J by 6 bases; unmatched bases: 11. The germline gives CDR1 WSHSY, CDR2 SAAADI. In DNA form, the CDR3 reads TGCGCCAGCAGTGACCCTACCGGGACAGGGCTCCCCGGGGAGCTGTTTTTT. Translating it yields CASSDPTGTGLPGELFF.

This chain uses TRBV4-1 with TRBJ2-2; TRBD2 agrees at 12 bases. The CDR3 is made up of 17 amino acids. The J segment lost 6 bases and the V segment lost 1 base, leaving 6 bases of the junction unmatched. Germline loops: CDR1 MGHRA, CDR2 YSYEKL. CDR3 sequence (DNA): TGCGCCAGCAGCCAAGGGACTAGCGGGATAGTTCCCGGGGAGCTGTTTTTT. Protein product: CASSQGTSGIVPGELFF.

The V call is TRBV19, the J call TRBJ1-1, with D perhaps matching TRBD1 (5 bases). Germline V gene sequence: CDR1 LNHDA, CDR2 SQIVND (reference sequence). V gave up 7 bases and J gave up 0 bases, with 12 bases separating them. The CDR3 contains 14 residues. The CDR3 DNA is TGTGCCAGTACCCCGACAGATATGAACACTGAAGCTTTCTTT. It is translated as CASTPTDMNTEAFF.

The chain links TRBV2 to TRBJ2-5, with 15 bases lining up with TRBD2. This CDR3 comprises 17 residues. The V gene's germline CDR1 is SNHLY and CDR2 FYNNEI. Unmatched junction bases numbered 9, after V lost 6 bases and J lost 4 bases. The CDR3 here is CASREGLAGGSRETQYF. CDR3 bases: TGTGCCAGCAGGGAGGGACTAGCGGGGGGAAGCAGAGAGACCCAGTACTTC. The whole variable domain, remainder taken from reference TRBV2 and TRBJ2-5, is EPEVTQTPSHQVTQMGQEVILRCVPISNHLYFYWYRQILGQKVEFLVSFYNNEISEKSEIFDDQFSVERPDGSNFTLKIRSTKLEDSAMYFCASREGLAGGSRETQYFGPGTRLLVL.

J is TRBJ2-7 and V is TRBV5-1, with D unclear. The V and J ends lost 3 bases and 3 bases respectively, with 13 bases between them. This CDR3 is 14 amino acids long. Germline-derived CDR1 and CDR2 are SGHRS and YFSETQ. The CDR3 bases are TGCGCCAGCAGCTCGGAGTCTGGTTTCTACGAGCAGTACTTC. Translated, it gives CASSSESGFYEQYF. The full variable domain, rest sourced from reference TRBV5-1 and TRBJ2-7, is KAGVTQTPRYLIKTRGQQVTLSCSPISGHRSVSWYQQTPGQGLQFLFEYFSETQRNKGNFPGRFSGRQFSNSRSEMNVSTLELGDSALYLCASSSESGFYEQYFGPGTRLTVT.

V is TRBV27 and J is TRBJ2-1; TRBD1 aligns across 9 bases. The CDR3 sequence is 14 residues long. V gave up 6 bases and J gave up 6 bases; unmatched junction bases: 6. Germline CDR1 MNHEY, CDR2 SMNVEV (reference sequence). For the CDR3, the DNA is TGTGCCAGCAGGGGGACAGGGAGAGGCAATGAGCAGTTCTTC. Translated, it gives CASRGTGRGNEQFF.

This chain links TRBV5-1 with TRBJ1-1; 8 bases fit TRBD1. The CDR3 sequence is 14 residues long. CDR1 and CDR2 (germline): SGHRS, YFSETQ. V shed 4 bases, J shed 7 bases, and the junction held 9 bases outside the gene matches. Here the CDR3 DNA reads TGCGCCAGCAGCATCGGACAGGGCGCCTTTGAAGCTTTCTTT. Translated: CASSIGQGAFEAFF.

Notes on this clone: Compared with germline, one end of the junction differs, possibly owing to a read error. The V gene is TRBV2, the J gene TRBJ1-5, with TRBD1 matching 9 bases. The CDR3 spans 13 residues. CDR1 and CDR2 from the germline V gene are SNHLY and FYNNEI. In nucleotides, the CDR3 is TGTGCAAGCAAGGGACAGGGAAATCAGCCCCAGCATTTT. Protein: CASKGQGNQPQHF.

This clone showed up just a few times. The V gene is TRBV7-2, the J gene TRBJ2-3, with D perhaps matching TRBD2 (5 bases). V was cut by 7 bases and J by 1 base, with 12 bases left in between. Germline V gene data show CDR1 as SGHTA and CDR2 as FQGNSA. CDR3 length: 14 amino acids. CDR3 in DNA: TGTGCCAGCACCACGGACGGGGGCACAGATACGCAGTATTTT. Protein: CASTTDGGTDTQYF.

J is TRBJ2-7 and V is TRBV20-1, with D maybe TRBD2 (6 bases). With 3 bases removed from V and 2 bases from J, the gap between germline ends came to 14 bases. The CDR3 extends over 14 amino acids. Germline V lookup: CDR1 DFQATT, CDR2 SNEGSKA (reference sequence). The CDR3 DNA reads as TGCAGTGCTAGTGTGGGAGGACAAACCTACGAGCAGTACTTC. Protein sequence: CSASVGGQTYEQYF.

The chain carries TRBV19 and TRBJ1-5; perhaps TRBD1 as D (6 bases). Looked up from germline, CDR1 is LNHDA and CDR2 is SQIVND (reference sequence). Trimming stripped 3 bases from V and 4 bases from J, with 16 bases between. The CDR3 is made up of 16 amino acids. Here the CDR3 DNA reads TGTGCCAGTAGTATTCTCGACAGGATTGTTAATCAGCCCCAGCATTTT. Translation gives CASSILDRIVNQPQHF.

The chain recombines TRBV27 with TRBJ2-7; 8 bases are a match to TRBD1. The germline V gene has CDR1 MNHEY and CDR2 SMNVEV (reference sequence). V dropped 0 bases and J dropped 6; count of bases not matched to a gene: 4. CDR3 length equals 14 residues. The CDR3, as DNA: TGTGCCAGCAGTTTATCGGGCGGGACAGGCGAGCAGTACTTC. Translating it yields CASSLSGGTGEQYF.

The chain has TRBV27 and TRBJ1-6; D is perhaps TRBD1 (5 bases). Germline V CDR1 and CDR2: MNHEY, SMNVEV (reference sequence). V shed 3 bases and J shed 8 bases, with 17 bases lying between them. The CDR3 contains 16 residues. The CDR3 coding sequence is TGTGCCAGCAGTTTTTTGGGGCGGATAAAGGATTCACCCCTCCACTTT. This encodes CASSFLGRIKDSPLHF.

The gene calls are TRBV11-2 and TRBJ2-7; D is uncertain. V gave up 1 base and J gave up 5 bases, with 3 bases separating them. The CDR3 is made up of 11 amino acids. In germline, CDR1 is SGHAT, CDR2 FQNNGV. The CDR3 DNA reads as TGTGCCAGCAGCTTAGCCAACGAGCAGTACTTC. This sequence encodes CASSLANEQYF. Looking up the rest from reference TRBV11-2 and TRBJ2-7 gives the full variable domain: EAGVAQSPRYKIIEKRQSVAFWCNPISGHATLYWYQQILGQGPKLLIQFQNNGVVDDSQLPKDRFSAERLKGVDSTLKIQPAKLEDSAVYLCASSLANEQYFGPGTRLTVT.

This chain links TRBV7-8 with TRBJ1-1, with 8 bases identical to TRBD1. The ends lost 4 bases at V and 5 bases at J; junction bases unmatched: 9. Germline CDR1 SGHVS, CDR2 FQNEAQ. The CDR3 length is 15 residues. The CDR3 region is CASSSTTGAKTEAFF. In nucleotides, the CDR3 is TGTGCCAGCAGCTCCACGACAGGGGCGAAGACTGAAGCTTTCTTT.

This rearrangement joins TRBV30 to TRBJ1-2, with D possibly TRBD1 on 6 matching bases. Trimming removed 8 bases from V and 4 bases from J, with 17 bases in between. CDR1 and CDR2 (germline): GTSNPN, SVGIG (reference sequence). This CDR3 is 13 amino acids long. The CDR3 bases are TGTGCCCAGAACCTGGGAGGGGGCTATGGCTACACCTTC. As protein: CAQNLGGGYGYTF.